Following are 22 T cell receptor beta chains from one sample sequenced in a study of cytotoxic CD8 clonotypes in ibrutinib-treated CLL. The assay was immunoSEQ multiplex PCR, and TCRdb's table has in-frame clones only and misses some. The sample shows about 57,000 clones, roughly 50% of them seen only once. Source: PBMCs, taken after 24 months of ibrutinib treatment. These TCRs come from a human donor with chronic lymphocytic leukemia.

This chain uses TRBV28 with TRBJ2-1; TRBD1 agrees at 7 bases. V lost 7 bases and J lost 9; bases outside the gene matches: 6. Germline CDR1 MDHEN, CDR2 SYDVKM. This CDR3 has 12 amino acids. Here the CDR3 DNA reads TGTGCCAGCAAGGGGACAGACGCTGAGCAGTTCTTC. It encodes CASKGTDAEQFF.

The chain carries TRBV20-1 and TRBJ2-5; D uncertain. Germline V gene data show CDR1 as DFQATT and CDR2 as SNEGSKA (reference sequence). The CDR3 is made up of 11 amino acids. V was shortened by 4 bases and J by 2 bases, with 5 bases between the two germline ends. CDR3 amino acids: CSAKGQETQYF. DNA for the CDR3: TGCAGTGCTAAAGGTCAAGAGACCCAGTACTTC.

The table lists this clone with many counts. J is TRBJ1-2 and V is TRBV18; 9 bases are shared with TRBD1. The CDR3 length is 14 residues. The V gene's germline CDR1 is KGHSH and CDR2 LQKENI. Trimming at V came to 5 bases and at J to 6 bases, leaving 7 bases not matched to a gene. The CDR3 bases are TGTGCCAGCTCAACTACAGGGGGCGGCGATGGCTACACCTTC. It codes for CASSTTGGGDGYTF.

This clone was counted many times. The chain recombines TRBV5-4 with TRBJ2-3; D gene unclear. CDR1 is SGHNT and CDR2 is YYREEE in the germline V gene (reference sequence). The CDR3 is 15 residues long. Trimming stripped 0 bases from V and 2 bases from J, with 10 bases between. The CDR3 DNA sequence: TGTGCCAGCAGCTTGGCGGCACCCACCACAGATACGCAGTATTTT. It translates to CASSLAAPTTDTQYF.

This chain connects TRBV23-1 to TRBJ2-7, with a possible D match to TRBD1 (6 bases). TRBV23-1 is recorded as an ORF, its role being uncertain. V was cut by 4 bases and J by 9 bases, with 13 bases left in between. CDR3 size: 12 residues. This chain's CDR3 is CASSRGQGRQYV. CDR3 coding DNA: TGCGCCAGCAGTCGCGGGCAGGGGAGGCAGTACGTC.

The chain employs TRBV5-1 and TRBJ2-7; 9 bases align to TRBD1. With 4 bases clipped from V and 5 bases from J, the junction kept 13 bases outside the gene matches. Germline CDR1 and CDR2: SGHRS and YFSETQ. This CDR3 is 16 amino acids long. Here the CDR3 reads CASSPGNRDRDHEQYV. CDR3 coding DNA: TGCGCCAGCAGCCCCGGCAACCGGGACAGGGACCACGAGCAGTACGTC.

The CDR3 region is CASSLAMVTGNEKLFF. For the CDR3, the DNA is TGCGCCAGCAGCTTGGCCATGGTTACAGGGAATGAAAAACTGTTTTTT. V usage is TRBV5-1 and J usage is TRBJ1-4; D possibly corresponds to TRBD1 (6 bases). CDR3 length: 16 residues. The germline V gene encodes CDR1 SGHRS and CDR2 YFSETQ. The V end was cut by 0 bases, the J end by 5 bases, with 14 bases between.

This clone was seen more than once but under ten times. J is TRBJ2-3 and V is TRBV6-5; D is possibly TRBD2 (5 bases). The CDR3 has 12 residues. V was cut by 7 bases and J by 6 bases, with 11 bases left in between. Germline V gene lookup returns CDR1 MNHEY and CDR2 SVGAGI. The CDR3 sequence: CASTTGGDTQYF. In DNA form, the CDR3 reads TGTGCCAGCACCACCGGAGGCGATACGCAGTATTTT.

The genes are TRBV20-1 and TRBJ2-7; D possibly corresponds to TRBD1 (5 bases). The V end lost 0 bases, the J end lost 7 bases, and 7 bases lay between the germline ends. Germline CDR1 is DFQATT and CDR2 is SNEGSKA (reference sequence). The CDR3 totals 11 residues. The CDR3 region is CSAREGVEQYV. DNA of the CDR3: TGCAGTGCTAGAGAAGGGGTGGAGCAGTACGTC.

This clone was seen just once. One junction end disagrees with the germline gene, perhaps due to a read error. The CDR3 protein is CASNLYAPTGTENTGELFF. The CDR3 DNA reads as TGTGCCAGCAACTTATATGCTCCCACCGGGACAGAAAACACCGGGGAGCTGTTTTTT. This chain uses TRBV7-8 with TRBJ2-2; 7 nucleotides match TRBD1. This CDR3 has 19 residues. In germline, CDR1 is SGHVS, CDR2 FQNEAQ. Combining the CDR3 with reference TRBV7-8 and TRBJ2-2 gives the whole variable domain GAGVSQSPRYKVAKRGQDVALRCDPISGHVSLFWYQQALGQGPEFLTYFQNEAQLDKSGLPSDRFFAERPEGSVSTLKIQRTQQEDSAVYLCASNLYAPTGTENTGELFFGEGSRLTVL.

A word on this clone: Other DNA sequences from this sample encode an identical CDR3 as well. The J gene is TRBJ2-2, the V gene TRBV29-1; D is unclear. Germline V CDR1 and CDR2: SQVTM, ANQGSEA. V lost 4 bases and J lost 6, with 6 bases in between. The CDR3 is made up of 11 amino acids. CDR3 nucleotide sequence: TGCAGCGTTGTGGGGTCCGGGGAGCTGTTTTTT. Translated, it gives CSVVGSGELFF.

The table lists this clone with a few counts. This sequence joins TRBV11-2 and TRBJ1-2; tentatively, D is TRBD1 (6 bases). Germline-derived CDR1 and CDR2 are SGHAT and FQNNGV. Deletions cut 5 bases from V and 4 bases from J, with 11 bases between. The CDR3 runs 13 residues. CDR3 bases: TGTGCCAGCAGCCCGGGACATGGCTATGGCTACACCTTC. Amino acids: CASSPGHGYGYTF.

This clone was counted a single time. The chain carries TRBV7-9 and TRBJ1-2; D is uncertain. CDR3 length: 13 amino acids. Trimming took 5 bases from V and 4 from J, leaving 11 bases between them. Germline V CDR1 and CDR2: SEHNR, FQNEAQ (reference sequence). CDR3 in DNA: TGTGCCAGCAGCCCCAGTCCAGGCTATGGCTACACCTTC. It specifies CASSPSPGYGYTF.

The J gene is TRBJ2-5, the V gene TRBV5-8; possible D gene TRBD1, 5 bases. V was cut by 2 bases and J by 7 bases, with 12 bases left in between. This CDR3 is 13 amino acids long. CDR1 SGHTS and CDR2 YDEGEE come from the germline V gene. The CDR3 region is CASSFRVQGTQYF. DNA for the CDR3: TGTGCCAGCAGCTTCAGGGTGCAGGGGACCCAGTACTTC.

This chain uses TRBV5-1 with TRBJ2-5; 8 nucleotides align to TRBD2. The CDR3 runs to 13 residues. V lost 1 base and J lost 4; bases outside the gene matches: 0. The germline V gene has CDR1 SGHRS and CDR2 YFSETQ. The CDR3 reads CASSLTSGETQYF. In DNA form, the CDR3 reads TGCGCCAGCAGCTTGACTAGCGGAGAGACCCAGTACTTC.

This clone has just a few counts. This chain joins TRBV5-1 and TRBJ2-5; tentatively, D is TRBD2 (5 bases). CDR3 length: 14 amino acids. Germline loops: CDR1 SGHRS, CDR2 YFSETQ. V was clipped by 2 bases and J by 4 bases, with 12 bases between them. The CDR3 DNA sequence: TGCGCCAGCAGCTTCACCGGGGAAAGAGAGACCCAGTACTTC. Translation: CASSFTGERETQYF.

The CDR3 reads CASSLRTGVIDEQFF. The CDR3 nucleotides are TGTGCCAGCAGCTTACGGACAGGGGTTATCGATGAGCAGTTCTTC. This chain uses TRBV11-3 with TRBJ2-1; 9 nucleotides match TRBD1. V was clipped by 2 bases and J by 8 bases; unmatched bases: 7. The germline V gene encodes CDR1 SGHNT and CDR2 YENEEA. The CDR3 spans 15 residues.

The rearrangement uses TRBV2 and TRBJ1-5, with 11 bases matching TRBD1. J lost 6 bases, V lost 8 bases, and 9 bases had no gene match. Germline V gene sequence: CDR1 SNHLY, CDR2 FYNNEI. The CDR3 runs to 15 residues. The CDR3 coding sequence is TGTGCCAGCTTTAGGGACAGGGGGGTGGGTCAGCCCCAGCATTTT. It codes for CASFRDRGVGQPQHF. Full variable domain (outside the CDR3, taken from reference TRBV2 and TRBJ1-5): EPEVTQTPSHQVTQMGQEVILRCVPISNHLYFYWYRQILGQKVEFLVSFYNNEISEKSEIFDDQFSVERPDGSNFTLKIRSTKLEDSAMYFCASFRDRGVGQPQHFGDGTRLSIL.

This clone was picked up a small number of times. The genes are TRBV5-4 and TRBJ1-4; maybe TRBD1 (5 bases). This CDR3 is 16 amino acids long. In germline, CDR1 is SGHNT, CDR2 YYREEE (reference sequence). V was clipped by 1 base and J by 0 bases, with 10 bases between them. Here the CDR3 DNA reads TGTGCCAGCAGCTTGTTTGGGGCAGCAACTAATGAAAAACTGTTTTTT. Protein sequence: CASSLFGAATNEKLFF.

The V call is TRBV6-5, the J call TRBJ2-1, with 8 nucleotides matching TRBD1. The CDR3 extends over 11 amino acids. Trimming cost V 5 bases and J 9 bases; bases outside gene matches: 0. CDR1 MNHEY and CDR2 SVGAGI come from the germline V gene. CDR3 sequence reads: CASSTGGEQFF. The CDR3 DNA sequence: TGTGCCAGCAGTACAGGGGGTGAGCAGTTCTTC.

In its sample, this clone was seen many times. This chain uses TRBV4-1 with TRBJ1-2, with unresolved D. Between the trimmed V and J ends, which lost 1 base and 6 bases, there was a span of 21 bases. The germline gives CDR1 MGHRA, CDR2 YSYEKL. The CDR3 extends over 17 amino acids. CDR3 DNA: TGCGCCAGCAGCCAAGTTCTCCGGAGCCCCTATCTTCATGGCTACACCTTC. Translation gives CASSQVLRSPYLHGYTF.

The rearrangement joins TRBV27 to TRBJ2-5; the D call may be TRBD1 or TRBD2 (5 bases each). The CDR3 contains 11 residues. Trimming stripped 10 bases from V and 5 bases from J, with 11 bases between. Germline-derived CDR1 and CDR2 are MNHEY and SMNVEV (reference sequence). CDR3 coding DNA: TGTGCCAACAACTGGGGGGAGACCCAGTACTTC. The encoded protein is CANNWGETQYF.